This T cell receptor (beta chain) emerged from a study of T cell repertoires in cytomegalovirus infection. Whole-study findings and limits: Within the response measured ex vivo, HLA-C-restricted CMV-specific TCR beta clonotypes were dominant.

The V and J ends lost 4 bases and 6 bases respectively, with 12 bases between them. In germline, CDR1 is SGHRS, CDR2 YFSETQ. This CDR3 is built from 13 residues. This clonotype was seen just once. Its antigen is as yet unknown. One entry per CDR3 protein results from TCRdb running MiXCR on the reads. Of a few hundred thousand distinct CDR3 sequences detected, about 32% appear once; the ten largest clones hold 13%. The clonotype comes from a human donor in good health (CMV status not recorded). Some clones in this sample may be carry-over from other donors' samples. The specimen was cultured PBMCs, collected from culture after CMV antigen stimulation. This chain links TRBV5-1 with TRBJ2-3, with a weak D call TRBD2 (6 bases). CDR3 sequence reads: CASSAGTADTQYF. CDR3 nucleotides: TGCGCCAGCAGCGCGGGGACCGCGGATACGCAGTATTTT.